This entry describes one TCR beta chain. What it binds is unknown. The PCR had 60 Vbeta and 13 Jbeta primers. Profiling relied on immunoSEQ multiplex PCR, and the TCRdb table lists in-frame clones only, not all of them. The table lists some 150,000 clones, approximately 61% of them singletons, with roughly 2.5% in the top ten. Germline CDR1 and CDR2: SGDLS and YYNGEE. Trimming shortened V by 4 bases and J by 1 base, and 5 bases separated the two germline ends. The CDR3 totals 12 residues. This specimen comes from a study of cytomegalovirus exposure and HLA in healthy donors. Overall study: Around 85 million unique TCR sequences came from HLA-typed donors in an early release. Study outcomes and limitations: As a later analysis revealed, the rate of TCR association differed by HLA locus, with DRB1 most and HLA-C fewest. Specificity for CMV antigens was confirmed in vitro for a few of the CMV-associated chains.

The specimen was PBMCs. The V gene is TRBV9, the J gene TRBJ1-2; D is unclear. The TCR was taken from a woman between 40 and 55 years old in good health and CMV-seronegative. Here the CDR3 reads CASSLSNYGYTF. DNA for the CDR3: TGTGCCAGCAGCCTAAGTAACTATGGCTACACCTTC.